The 2 T cell receptor beta chains in this list originate from one sample, sequenced in a study of blood T cell repertoires in COVID-19. Using immunoSEQ multiplex PCR, the repertoire was profiled, and TCRdb retains in-frame clones only, with some absent. The table lists 300,000 to 450,000 clones, 80% to 90% of them singletons. Sequencing was carried out using peripheral blood. These receptors all come from a woman younger than 45 with COVID-19, enrolled during active disease.

V gene TRBV7-2 combines with J gene TRBJ1-1, with D tentatively TRBD1 (5 bases). This CDR3 comprises 16 residues. Looked up from germline, CDR1 is SGHTA and CDR2 is FQGNSA. V was cut by 4 bases and J by 0 bases, with 15 bases left in between. The CDR3 DNA sequence: TGTGCCAGCAGCTCCGCGTGGGGGGGATTGAACACTGAAGCTTTCTTT. This sequence encodes CASSSAWGGLNTEAFF. The full variable domain, completed using reference TRBV7-2 and TRBJ1-1, is GAGVSQSPSNKVTEKGKDVELRCDPISGHTALYWYRQSLGQGLEFLIYFQGNSAPDKSGLPSDRFSAERTGGSVSTLTIQRTQQEDSAVYLCASSSAWGGLNTEAFFGQGTRLTVV.

The V gene is TRBV11-3, the J gene TRBJ2-7; TRBD2 is a possible D gene (5 bases). This CDR3 is built from 14 residues. V was cut by 4 bases and J by 2 bases, with 12 bases left in between. Germline V gene lookup returns CDR1 SGHNT and CDR2 YENEEA. CDR3 sequence: CASSSSGNPYEQYF. CDR3 DNA sequence: TGTGCCAGCAGCTCATCCGGGAACCCCTACGAGCAGTACTTC.